Listed below are T cell receptor beta chains from one sample, sequenced in a study of post-analysis software for immune sequencing data. TCRdb redid the calling of the PCR reads with MiXCR, one entry per CDR3 protein. The table shows about 540,000 distinct CDR3 sequences, with under 40% occurring only once. The sample was blood. Source of these receptors: a girl between 2 and 17 years old with multiple sclerosis. CDR3s include the opening cysteine and the closing phenylalanine or tryptophan. Fields, in order: clone size, D gene, J gene, V gene, CDR3 DNA, CDR3 protein. The D gene is left open where the match is weak. Not all rows give a size; the values are once, few, many and, for expanded clones, a class.

abundance: few; d_gene: .; j_gene: TRBJ2-5; v_gene: TRBV21-1; CDR3nt: TGTGCCAGCAGCAAAGGGAGCAGCCAAGAGACCCAGTACTTC; CDR3aa: CASSKGSSQETQYF
abundance: .; d_gene: .; j_gene: TRBJ1-5; v_gene: TRBV12-5; CDR3nt: TGTGCTAGTGGTTTGGTACGGGCAGTAAGTACGATCAATCAGCCCCAGCATTTT; CDR3aa: CASGLVRAVSTINQPQHF
abundance: .; d_gene: .; j_gene: TRBJ2-5; v_gene: TRBV6-2/TRBV6-3; CDR3nt: TGTGCCAGCGAGACAGAAGAGACCCAGTACTTC; CDR3aa: CASETEETQYF
abundance: once; d_gene: TRBD2; j_gene: TRBJ2-3; v_gene: TRBV4-2; CDR3nt: TGTGCCAGCAACCAAGTCACTAGCGGGGGAACAGATACGCAGTATTTT; CDR3aa: CASNQVTSGGTDTQYF
abundance: .; d_gene: .; j_gene: TRBJ1-2; v_gene: TRBV5-1; CDR3nt: TGCGCCAGCAGCCTCACCGGAATACAGGGATCGACCTATGGCTACACCTTC; CDR3aa: CASSLTGIQGSTYGYTF
abundance: .; d_gene: .; j_gene: TRBJ1-6; v_gene: TRBV3-1; CDR3nt: TGTGCCAGCTCCGGGGCAGGGGATTCACCCCTCCACTTT; CDR3aa: CASSGAGDSPLHF
abundance: few; d_gene: .; j_gene: TRBJ1-2; v_gene: TRBV12-3/TRBV12-4; CDR3nt: TGTGCCAGCAGTTTCACCAGGGGAGCTAACTATGGCTACACCTTC; CDR3aa: CASSFTRGANYGYTF
abundance: .; d_gene: .; j_gene: TRBJ1-1; v_gene: TRBV29-1; CDR3nt: TGCAGCGTTAGAGGGGGGGTGGCGACGACTGAAGCTTTCTTT; CDR3aa: CSVRGGVATTEAFF
abundance: many; d_gene: .; j_gene: TRBJ2-7; v_gene: TRBV7-9; CDR3nt: TGTGCCAGCAGCTTAGCGGGGGGTAGGTACGAGCAGTACTTC; CDR3aa: CASSLAGGRYEQYF
abundance: few; d_gene: .; j_gene: TRBJ1-6; v_gene: TRBV4-1; CDR3nt: TGCGCCAGCAGCCAAGGGGGCACAGACCTTTCACCCCTCCACTTT; CDR3aa: CASSQGGTDLSPLHF
abundance: .; d_gene: .; j_gene: TRBJ2-5; v_gene: TRBV2; CDR3nt: TGTGCCAGCAGTGATGTTAGGGTCCAAGGAGTGGAGACCCAGTACTTC; CDR3aa: CASSDVRVQGVETQYF
abundance: many; d_gene: TRBD1; j_gene: TRBJ2-7; v_gene: TRBV27; CDR3nt: TGTGCCAGCAACAGGGGGACGGTGGCTCCCCACGAGCAGTACTTC; CDR3aa: CASNRGTVAPHEQYF
abundance: .; d_gene: .; j_gene: TRBJ2-3; v_gene: TRBV10-2; CDR3nt: TGCGCCAGCAGATGGGATTTCGGGCAGTATTTT; CDR3aa: CASRWDFGQYF
abundance: few; d_gene: TRBD1; j_gene: TRBJ2-7; v_gene: TRBV7-8; CDR3nt: TGTGCCAGCAGCCTCCGGGACAGGGGCTCTGGGGACGAGCAGTACTTC; CDR3aa: CASSLRDRGSGDEQYF
abundance: .; d_gene: TRBD2; j_gene: TRBJ2-4; v_gene: TRBV20-1; CDR3nt: TGCAGTGCTAGACCGGGGGGGCCGCGTAACATTCAGTACTTC; CDR3aa: CSARPGGPRNIQYF
abundance: .; d_gene: TRBD2; j_gene: TRBJ2-3; v_gene: TRBV20-1; CDR3nt: TGCAGTGCTAGAGAGCTAGCGGGGCCCAACGTAGGCACAGATACGCAGTATTTT; CDR3aa: CSARELAGPNVGTDTQYF
abundance: few; d_gene: .; j_gene: TRBJ1-6; v_gene: TRBV12-3/TRBV12-4; CDR3nt: TGTGCCAGCAGTTTAGCGGGGTCCAATAATTCACCCCTCCACTTT; CDR3aa: CASSLAGSNNSPLHF
abundance: .; d_gene: .; j_gene: TRBJ1-3; v_gene: TRBV21-1; CDR3nt: TGTGCCAGCAGCAAATTTGCCAGCATCTCTGGAAACACCATATATTTT; CDR3aa: CASSKFASISGNTIYF
abundance: few; d_gene: TRBD1; j_gene: TRBJ1-6; v_gene: TRBV7-9; CDR3nt: TGTGCCAGCCTAAGGACAGGGGGTGGCTATAATTCACCCCTCCACTTT; CDR3aa: CASLRTGGGYNSPLHF
abundance: .; d_gene: .; j_gene: TRBJ1-1; v_gene: TRBV3-1; CDR3nt: TGTGCCAGCAGCCAGGTAACCGGGACACATGAAGCTTTCTTT; CDR3aa: CASSQVTGTHEAFF
abundance: few; d_gene: .; j_gene: TRBJ2-5; v_gene: TRBV2; CDR3nt: TGTGCCAGCAGCGCCAGTTTGCGGGGAGAAGAGACCCAGTACTTC; CDR3aa: CASSASLRGEETQYF
abundance: .; d_gene: .; j_gene: TRBJ2-3; v_gene: TRBV6-4; CDR3nt: TGTGCCAGCAGTGATAGGGGGGGCGAGGAAGATACGCAGTATTTT; CDR3aa: CASSDRGGEEDTQYF
abundance: few; d_gene: TRBD2; j_gene: TRBJ2-5; v_gene: TRBV12-3/TRBV12-4; CDR3nt: TGTGCCAGCAGTTTGGACCTAGCGGGGGAGAGGGAGACCCAGTACTTC; CDR3aa: CASSLDLAGERETQYF
abundance: once; d_gene: TRBD2; j_gene: TRBJ2-1; v_gene: TRBV9; CDR3nt: TGTGCCAGCAGCGTAGGGGGACTAGCGGGTGGCAACGGGCAGTTCTTC; CDR3aa: CASSVGGLAGGNGQFF
abundance: few; d_gene: TRBD2; j_gene: TRBJ2-1; v_gene: TRBV5-4; CDR3nt: TGTGCCAGCAGCTCGTCTACTAGCGGGGGACGGGGGGAGCAGTTCTTC; CDR3aa: CASSSSTSGGRGEQFF
abundance: .; d_gene: .; j_gene: TRBJ1-1; v_gene: TRBV10-3; CDR3nt: TGTGCCATCAGTGAACTGGAAGGGTCGAACACTGAAGCTTTCTTT; CDR3aa: CAISELEGSNTEAFF
abundance: few; d_gene: .; j_gene: TRBJ2-3; v_gene: TRBV5-1; CDR3nt: TGCGCCAGCAGCCCCACCGGACAGCCTACGCAGTATTTT; CDR3aa: CASSPTGQPTQYF
abundance: few; d_gene: .; j_gene: TRBJ2-1; v_gene: TRBV15; CDR3nt: TGTGCCACCAGCAGAGATCGAGGGTTTGAGCAGTTCTTC; CDR3aa: CATSRDRGFEQFF
abundance: .; d_gene: .; j_gene: TRBJ2-3; v_gene: TRBV20-1; CDR3nt: TGCAGTGCCCCCGATCGCACAGATACGCAGTATTTT; CDR3aa: CSAPDRTDTQYF
abundance: few; d_gene: TRBD2; j_gene: TRBJ2-1; v_gene: TRBV15; CDR3nt: TGTGCCACCAGCCCGGGACTAGCGGGGTCTGAGCAGTTCTTC; CDR3aa: CATSPGLAGSEQFF
abundance: few; d_gene: .; j_gene: TRBJ1-2; v_gene: TRBV29-1; CDR3nt: TGCAGCGTTGTTGGCAAGAGTAACTATGGCTACACCTTC; CDR3aa: CSVVGKSNYGYTF
abundance: few; d_gene: .; j_gene: TRBJ2-5; v_gene: TRBV12-3/TRBV12-4; CDR3nt: TGTGCCGGCAGTGGCAATCTGGGGGCGGGGGAGACCCAGTACTTC; CDR3aa: CAGSGNLGAGETQYF
abundance: few; d_gene: .; j_gene: TRBJ2-7; v_gene: TRBV6-2/TRBV6-3; CDR3nt: TGTGCCAGCAGCCGCCCCATGGGGTTAGCTGGAACCAACCACGAGCAGTACTTC; CDR3aa: CASSRPMGLAGTNHEQYF
abundance: few; d_gene: .; j_gene: TRBJ2-5; v_gene: TRBV3-1; CDR3nt: TGTGCCAGCAGCCAAGATGGGTCCGACCCGATGGAGACCCAGTACTTC; CDR3aa: CASSQDGSDPMETQYF
abundance: few; d_gene: .; j_gene: TRBJ2-1; v_gene: TRBV4-1; CDR3nt: TGCGCCAGCAGCCAAGATCCCCCGACAGGGGAGGGCTACAATGAGCAGTTCTTC; CDR3aa: CASSQDPPTGEGYNEQFF
abundance: once; d_gene: .; j_gene: TRBJ1-2; v_gene: TRBV14; CDR3nt: TGTGCCAGCAGCCAAGATTTGGGCAGGGACGACGGCTACACCTTC; CDR3aa: CASSQDLGRDDGYTF
abundance: few; d_gene: TRBD1; j_gene: TRBJ1-2; v_gene: TRBV29-1; CDR3nt: TGCAGCGTTGAAGATGCGACAGGGGGCGCCTATGGCTACACCTTC; CDR3aa: CSVEDATGGAYGYTF
abundance: few; d_gene: TRBD1; j_gene: TRBJ2-5; v_gene: TRBV7-6; CDR3nt: TGTGCCAGCAGCCCTAACACGGACAGGGGAGAGACCCAGTACTTC; CDR3aa: CASSPNTDRGETQYF